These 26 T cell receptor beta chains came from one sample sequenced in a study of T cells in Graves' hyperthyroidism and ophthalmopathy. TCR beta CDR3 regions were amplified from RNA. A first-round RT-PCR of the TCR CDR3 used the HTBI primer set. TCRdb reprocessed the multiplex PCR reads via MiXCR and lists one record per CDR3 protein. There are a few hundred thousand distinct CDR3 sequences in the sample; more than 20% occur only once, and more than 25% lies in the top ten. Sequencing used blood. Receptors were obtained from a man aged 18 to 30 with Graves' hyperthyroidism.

The CDR3 DNA sequence: TGTGCCAGCAGCCAAATGCCGGGGGAAGCTTTCTTT. Its protein product is CASSQMPGEAFF. This chain joins TRBV3-1 and TRBJ1-1; no firm D call. There are 12 residues in the CDR3. Germline CDR1 is LGHDT and CDR2 is YNNKEL (reference sequence). V was clipped by 2 bases and J by 8 bases, with 9 bases between them.

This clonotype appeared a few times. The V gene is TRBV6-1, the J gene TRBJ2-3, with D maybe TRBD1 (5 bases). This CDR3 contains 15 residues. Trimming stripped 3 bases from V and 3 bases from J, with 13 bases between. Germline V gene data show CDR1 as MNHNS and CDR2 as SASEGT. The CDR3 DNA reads TGTGCCAGCAGTGATCAAGGCAGGGCAACAGATACGCAGTATTTT. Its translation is CASSDQGRATDTQYF.

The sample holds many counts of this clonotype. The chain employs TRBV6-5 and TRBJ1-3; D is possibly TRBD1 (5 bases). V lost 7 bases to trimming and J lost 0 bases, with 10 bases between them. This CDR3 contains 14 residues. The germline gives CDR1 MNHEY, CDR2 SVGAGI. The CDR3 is CASTEGPSGNTIYF. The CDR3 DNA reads TGTGCCAGCACCGAGGGACCCTCTGGAAACACCATATATTTT.

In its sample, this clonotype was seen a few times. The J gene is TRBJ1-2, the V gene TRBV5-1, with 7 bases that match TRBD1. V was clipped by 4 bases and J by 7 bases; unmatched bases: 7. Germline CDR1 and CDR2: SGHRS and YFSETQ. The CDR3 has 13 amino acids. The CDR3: CASSPGTAPGYTF. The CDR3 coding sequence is TGCGCCAGCAGCCCTGGGACAGCTCCTGGCTACACCTTC. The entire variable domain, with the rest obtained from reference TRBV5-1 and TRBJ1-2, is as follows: KAGVTQTPRYLIKTRGQQVTLSCSPISGHRSVSWYQQTPGQGLQFLFEYFSETQRNKGNFPGRFSGRQFSNSRSEMNVSTLELGDSALYLCASSPGTAPGYTFGSGTRLTVV.

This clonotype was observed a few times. This CDR3 is CASSTGQPVGEAFF. The CDR3 DNA sequence: TGTGCCAGCAGCACGGGACAGCCGGTCGGTGAAGCTTTCTTT. V and J are TRBV6-1 and TRBJ1-1; 7 nucleotides agree with TRBD1. This CDR3 spans 14 amino acids. J lost 7 bases, V lost 6 bases, and 11 bases had no gene match. Germline CDR1 and CDR2: MNHNS and SASEGT.

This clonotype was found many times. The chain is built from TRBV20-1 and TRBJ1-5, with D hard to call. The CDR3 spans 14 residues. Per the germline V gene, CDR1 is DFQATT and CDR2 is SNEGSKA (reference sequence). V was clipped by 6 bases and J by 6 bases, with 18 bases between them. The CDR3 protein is CSARKTAGFQPQHF. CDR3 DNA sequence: TGCAGTGCCCGGAAGACGGCGGGATTTCAGCCCCAGCATTTT.

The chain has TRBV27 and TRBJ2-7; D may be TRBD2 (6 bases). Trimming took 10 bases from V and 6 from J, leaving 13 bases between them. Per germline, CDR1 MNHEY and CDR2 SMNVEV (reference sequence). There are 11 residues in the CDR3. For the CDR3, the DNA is TGTGCCACCGGAGCGGGCCCCGAGCAGTACTTC. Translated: CATGAGPEQYF.

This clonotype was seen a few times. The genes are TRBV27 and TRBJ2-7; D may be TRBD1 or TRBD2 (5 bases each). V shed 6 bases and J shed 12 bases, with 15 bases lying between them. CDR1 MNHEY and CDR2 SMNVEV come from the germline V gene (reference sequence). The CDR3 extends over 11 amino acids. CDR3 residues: CASSQGALRYF. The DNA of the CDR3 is TGTGCCAGCAGCCAGGGAGCTCTACGGTACTTC.

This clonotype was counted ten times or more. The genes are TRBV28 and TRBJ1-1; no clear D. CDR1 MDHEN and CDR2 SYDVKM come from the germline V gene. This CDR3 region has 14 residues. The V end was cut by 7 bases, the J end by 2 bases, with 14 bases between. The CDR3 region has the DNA TGTGCCAGCACCCCTGGAGTGATAAACACTGAAGCTTTCTTT. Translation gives CASTPGVINTEAFF.

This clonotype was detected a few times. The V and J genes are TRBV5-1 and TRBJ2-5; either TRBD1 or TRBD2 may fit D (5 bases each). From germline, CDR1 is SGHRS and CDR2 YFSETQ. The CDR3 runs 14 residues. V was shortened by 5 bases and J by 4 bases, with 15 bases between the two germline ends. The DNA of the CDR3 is TGCGCCAGCAGTCCCAGGGCGGGTCGAGAGACCCAGTACTTC. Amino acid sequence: CASSPRAGRETQYF. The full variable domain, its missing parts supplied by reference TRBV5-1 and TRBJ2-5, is KAGVTQTPRYLIKTRGQQVTLSCSPISGHRSVSWYQQTPGQGLQFLFEYFSETQRNKGNFPGRFSGRQFSNSRSEMNVSTLELGDSALYLCASSPRAGRETQYFGPGTRLLVL.

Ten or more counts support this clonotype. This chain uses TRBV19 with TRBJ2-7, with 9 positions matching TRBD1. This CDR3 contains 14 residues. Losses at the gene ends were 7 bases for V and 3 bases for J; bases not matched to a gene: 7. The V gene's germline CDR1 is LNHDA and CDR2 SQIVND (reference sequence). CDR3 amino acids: CASTPTGGIYEQYF. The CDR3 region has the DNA TGTGCCAGTACCCCGACAGGGGGGATCTACGAGCAGTACTTC.

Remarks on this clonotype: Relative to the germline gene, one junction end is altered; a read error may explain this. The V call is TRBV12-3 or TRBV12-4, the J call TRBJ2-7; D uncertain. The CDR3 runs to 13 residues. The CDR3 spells CASSAVQSYDQYF. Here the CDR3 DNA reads TGTGCCAGCAGTGCCGTACAGTCCTACGATCAGTACTTC.

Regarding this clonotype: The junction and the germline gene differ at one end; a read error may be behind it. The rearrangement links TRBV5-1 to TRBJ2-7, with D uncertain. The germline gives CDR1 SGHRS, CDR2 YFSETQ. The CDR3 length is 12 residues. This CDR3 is CASSLGSGLKEF. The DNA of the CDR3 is TGCGCCAGCAGCTTGGGGTCCGGGTTGAAGGAATTC. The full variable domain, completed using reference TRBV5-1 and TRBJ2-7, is KAGVTQTPRYLIKTRGQQVTLSCSPISGHRSVSWYQQTPGQGLQFLFEYFSETQRNKGNFPGRFSGRQFSNSRSEMNVSTLELGDSALYLCASSLGSGLKEFGPGTRLTVT.

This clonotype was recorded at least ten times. The CDR3 DNA is TGTGCCAGCACCGCCTCAGAGAACACTGAAGCTTTCTTT. Its translation: CASTASENTEAFF. The chain combines TRBV2 with TRBJ1-1; D gene unclear. Per the germline V gene, CDR1 is SNHLY and CDR2 is FYNNEI. V gave up 7 bases and J gave up 1 base, with 10 bases separating them. This CDR3 contains 13 residues.

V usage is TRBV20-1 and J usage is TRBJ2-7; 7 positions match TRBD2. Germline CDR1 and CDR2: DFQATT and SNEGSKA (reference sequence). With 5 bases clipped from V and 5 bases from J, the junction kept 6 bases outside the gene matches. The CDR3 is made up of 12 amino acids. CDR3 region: CSAGLVIDEQYF. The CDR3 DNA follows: TGCAGTGCTGGACTAGTTATCGACGAGCAGTACTTC.

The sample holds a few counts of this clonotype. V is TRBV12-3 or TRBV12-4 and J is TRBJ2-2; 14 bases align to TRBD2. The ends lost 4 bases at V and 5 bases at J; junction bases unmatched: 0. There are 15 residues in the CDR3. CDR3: CASSWTSGGTGELFF. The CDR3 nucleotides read TGTGCCAGCAGTTGGACTAGCGGGGGGACCGGGGAGCTGTTTTTT.

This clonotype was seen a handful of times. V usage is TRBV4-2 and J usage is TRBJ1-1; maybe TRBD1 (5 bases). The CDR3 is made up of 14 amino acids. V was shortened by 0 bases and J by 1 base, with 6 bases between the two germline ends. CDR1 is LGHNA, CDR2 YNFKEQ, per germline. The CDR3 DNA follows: TGTGCCAGCAGCCAAGACCAGGGGAACACTGAAGCTTTCTTT. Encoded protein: CASSQDQGNTEAFF.

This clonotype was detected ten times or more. CDR3 nucleotides: TGTGCCAGCAGTTTGGGACAGGGAGACGTAGTAGGATCCTACGAGCAGTACTTC. Amino acids: CASSLGQGDVVGSYEQYF. The chain carries TRBV2 and TRBJ2-7; 9 bases agree with TRBD1. The germline V gene encodes CDR1 SNHLY and CDR2 FYNNEI. The CDR3 covers 18 residues. V gave up 5 bases and J gave up 1 base; unmatched junction bases: 15.

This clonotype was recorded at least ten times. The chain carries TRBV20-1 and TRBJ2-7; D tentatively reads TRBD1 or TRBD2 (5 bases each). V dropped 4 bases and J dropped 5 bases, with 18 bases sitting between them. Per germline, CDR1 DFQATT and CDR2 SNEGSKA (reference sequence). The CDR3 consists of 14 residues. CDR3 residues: CSAMPTRRGNEQYF. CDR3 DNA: TGCAGTGCTATGCCCACTAGAAGGGGAAACGAGCAGTACTTC.

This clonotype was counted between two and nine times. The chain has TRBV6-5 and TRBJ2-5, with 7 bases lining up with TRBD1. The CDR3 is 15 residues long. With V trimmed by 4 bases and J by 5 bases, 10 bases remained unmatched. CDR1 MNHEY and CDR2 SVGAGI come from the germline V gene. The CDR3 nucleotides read TGTGCCAGCAGTTCATCAACAGGGGCCCAGGAGACCCAGTACTTC. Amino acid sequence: CASSSSTGAQETQYF.

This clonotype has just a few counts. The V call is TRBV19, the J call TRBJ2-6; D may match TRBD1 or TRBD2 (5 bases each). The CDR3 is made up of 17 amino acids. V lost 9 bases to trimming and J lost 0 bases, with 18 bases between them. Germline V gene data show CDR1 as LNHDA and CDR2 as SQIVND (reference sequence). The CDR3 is CASTRDEFLSGANVLTF. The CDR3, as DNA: TGTGCCAGCACCCGGGACGAGTTTCTCTCTGGGGCCAACGTCCTGACTTTC.

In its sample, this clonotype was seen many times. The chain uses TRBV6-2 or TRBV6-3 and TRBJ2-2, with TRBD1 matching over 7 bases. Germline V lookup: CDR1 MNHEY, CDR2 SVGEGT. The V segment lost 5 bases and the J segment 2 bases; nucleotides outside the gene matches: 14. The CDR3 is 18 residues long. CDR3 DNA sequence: TGTGCCAGCAGTCACGGGTGGGGGCAGGGGGTAAACACCGGGGAGCTGTTTTTT. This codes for CASSHGWGQGVNTGELFF.

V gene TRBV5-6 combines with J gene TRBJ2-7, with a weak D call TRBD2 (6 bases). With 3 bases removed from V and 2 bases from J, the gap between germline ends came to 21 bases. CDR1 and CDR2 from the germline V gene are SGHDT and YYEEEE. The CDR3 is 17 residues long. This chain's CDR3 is CASSWSGGAGFPYEQYF. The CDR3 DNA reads TGTGCCAGCAGCTGGTCTGGCGGCGCGGGGTTCCCCTACGAGCAGTACTTC.

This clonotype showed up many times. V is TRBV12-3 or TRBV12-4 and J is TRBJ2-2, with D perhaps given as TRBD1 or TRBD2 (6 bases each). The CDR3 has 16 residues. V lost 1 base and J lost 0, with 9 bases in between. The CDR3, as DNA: TGTGCCAGCAGTTTAGTCGGGGGCTCGAACACCGGGGAGCTGTTTTTT. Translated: CASSLVGGSNTGELFF.

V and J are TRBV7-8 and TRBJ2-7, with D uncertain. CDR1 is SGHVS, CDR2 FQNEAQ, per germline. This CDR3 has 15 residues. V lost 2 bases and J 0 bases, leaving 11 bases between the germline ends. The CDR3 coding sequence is TGTGCCAGCAGCTTATATGCGGCTAGCTCCTACGAGCAGTACTTC. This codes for CASSLYAASSYEQYF.

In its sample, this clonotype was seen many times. CDR3: CASSGVRGETQYF. The CDR3 nucleotides are TGTGCCAGCAGTGGGGTCCGAGGGGAGACCCAGTACTTC. V usage is TRBV12-3 or TRBV12-4 and J usage is TRBJ2-5; weak D call: TRBD2 (5 bases). Trimming took 5 bases from V and 5 from J, leaving 12 bases between them. The CDR3 has 13 residues.